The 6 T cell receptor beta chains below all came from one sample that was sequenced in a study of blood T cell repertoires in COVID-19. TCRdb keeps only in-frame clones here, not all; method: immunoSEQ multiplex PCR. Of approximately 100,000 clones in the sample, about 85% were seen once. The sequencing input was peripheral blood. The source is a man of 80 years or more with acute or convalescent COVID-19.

The DNA for the CDR3 is TGTGCCAGCAGCTTAGGACTAGCAGCGAACACCGGGGAGCTGTTTTTT. It yields the protein CASSLGLAANTGELFF. This rearrangement joins TRBV7-2 to TRBJ2-2, with 7 bases identical to TRBD2. CDR3 length equals 16 residues. The J segment lost 0 bases and the V segment lost 1 base, leaving 2 bases of the junction unmatched. Germline lookup yields CDR1 SGHTA and CDR2 FQGNSA.

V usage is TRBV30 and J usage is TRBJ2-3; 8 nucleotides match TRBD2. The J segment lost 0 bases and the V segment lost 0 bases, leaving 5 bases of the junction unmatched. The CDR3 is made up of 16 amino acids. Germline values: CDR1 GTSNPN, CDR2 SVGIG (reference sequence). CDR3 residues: CAWSVFTSGSTDTQYF. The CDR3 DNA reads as TGTGCCTGGAGTGTATTTACTAGCGGAAGCACAGATACGCAGTATTTT.

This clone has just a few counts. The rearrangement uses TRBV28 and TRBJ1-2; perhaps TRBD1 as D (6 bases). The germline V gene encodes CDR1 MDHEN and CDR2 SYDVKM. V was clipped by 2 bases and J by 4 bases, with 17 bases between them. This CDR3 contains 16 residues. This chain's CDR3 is CASSLDRRGGFYGYTF. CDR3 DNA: TGTGCCAGCAGTTTAGATCGGCGGGGGGGCTTCTATGGCTACACCTTC.

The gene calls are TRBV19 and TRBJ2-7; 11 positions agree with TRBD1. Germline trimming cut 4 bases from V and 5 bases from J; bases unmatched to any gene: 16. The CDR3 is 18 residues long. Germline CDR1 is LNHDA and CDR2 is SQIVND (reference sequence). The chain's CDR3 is CASSTLGQGATLGNEQYF. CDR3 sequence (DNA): TGTGCCAGTAGTACCCTCGGACAGGGGGCGACCCTCGGGAACGAGCAGTACTTC.

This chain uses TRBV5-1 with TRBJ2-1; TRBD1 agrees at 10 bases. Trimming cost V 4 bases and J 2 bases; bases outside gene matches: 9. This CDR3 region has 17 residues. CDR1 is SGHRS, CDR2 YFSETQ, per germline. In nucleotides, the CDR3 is TGCGCCAGCAGCCCCGGGTGGGGACAGGGGACCTACAATGAGCAGTTCTTC. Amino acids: CASSPGWGQGTYNEQFF.

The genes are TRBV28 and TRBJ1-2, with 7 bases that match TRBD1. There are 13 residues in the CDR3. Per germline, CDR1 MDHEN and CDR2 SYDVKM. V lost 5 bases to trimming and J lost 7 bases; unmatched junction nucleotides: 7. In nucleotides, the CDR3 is TGTGCCAGCAGTCCCCGGGACAGAAGTGGCTACACCTTC. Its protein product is CASSPRDRSGYTF.